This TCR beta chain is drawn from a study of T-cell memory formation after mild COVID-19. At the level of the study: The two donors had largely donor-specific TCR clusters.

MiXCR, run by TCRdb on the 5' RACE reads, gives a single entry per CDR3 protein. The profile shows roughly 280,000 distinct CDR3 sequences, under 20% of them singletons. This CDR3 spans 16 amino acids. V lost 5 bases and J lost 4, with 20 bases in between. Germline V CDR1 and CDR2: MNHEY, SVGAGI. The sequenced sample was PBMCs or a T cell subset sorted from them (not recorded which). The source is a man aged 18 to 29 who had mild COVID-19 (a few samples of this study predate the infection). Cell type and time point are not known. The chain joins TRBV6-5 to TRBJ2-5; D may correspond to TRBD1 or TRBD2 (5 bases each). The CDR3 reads CASSQPGRDGAETQYF. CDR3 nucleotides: TGTGCCAGCAGTCAACCTGGACGGGACGGGGCAGAGACCCAGTACTTC.